Included here is one T cell receptor beta chain sequence, with context. This specimen belongs to a study of CD8 T cells in Susac syndrome. Sequencing of TCR beta was undertaken in CD8+ and CD4+ T cells derived from blood. The multiple sclerosis control cohort comprised treatment-naive individuals presenting with stable or active relapsing-remitting disease. TEMRA cells were FACS-enriched, and CD8+ and CD4+ T cells were isolated negatively. Reverse transcription used about 0.45 to 1 ug RNA and random hexamers. immunoSEQ multiplex PCR amplified TCR beta CDR3 across 54 Vbeta, 13 Jbeta. A single record per CDR3 protein comes from TCRdb applying MiXCR to the immunoSEQ multiplex PCR reads. The table lists about 150,000 distinct CDR3 sequences, about 94% of them singletons, with more than 0.2% in the top ten. The TCR was taken from a human donor with multiple sclerosis. Sequencing was done on a sample of CD8+ T cells from PBMCs.

CDR3: CASSPGGQGLPLHF. The CDR3 bases are TGTGCCAGCAGCCCAGGTGGTCAGGGTTTGCCCCTCCACTTT. V usage is TRBV3-1 and J usage is TRBJ1-6; D perhaps matches TRBD1 (5 bases). This CDR3 comprises 14 residues. Germline V gene data show CDR1 as LGHDT and CDR2 as YNNKEL (reference sequence). Trimming removed 4 bases at V and 13 bases at J, with 17 bases between.